The text below deals with one TCR beta chain. All diabetic donors were classified as either type 1 or type 2 diabetes. Trimming stripped 4 bases from V and 5 bases from J, with 3 bases between. Germline V gene sequence: CDR1 DFQATT, CDR2 SNEGSKA (reference sequence). This CDR3 region has 10 residues. The PCR template was genomic DNA. Multiplex PCR with 30 forward and 13 reverse primers amplified the TCR beta CDR3. TCRdb analysed the multiplex PCR reads with MiXCR anew, one entry per CDR3 protein. The repertoire holds approximately 260,000 distinct CDR3 sequences, with 45% to 60% as singletons. These data belong to a study of type 1 and type 2 diabetes patients. Study details: Magnetic bead positive selection isolated CD4+ or CD8+ T cells from PBMCs.

This chain connects TRBV20-1 to TRBJ2-1; D not certain. The specimen sequenced was peripheral blood mononuclear cells (PBMCs). The TCR comes from a young man with type 2 diabetes. CDR3 sequence (DNA): TGCAGTGCTACCCACAATGAGCAGTTCTTC. It encodes CSATHNEQFF.